The sequence of this T cell receptor (gamma chain) was determined in a study of human gamma delta and Vdelta1 T cells. Findings of the study overall: Polyclonal Delta One T cells reportedly showed broad cytotoxic targeting of acute myeloid leukemia.

Turning to this clone: Its specificity is not known.

Losses at the gene ends were 2 bases for V and 2 bases for J; bases not matched to a gene: 3. CDR3 length: 13 residues. Germline CDR1 VENAVY, CDR2 YDSYNSRV. TCRdb fed the PCR reads to CATT. The data contain several thousand gamma-chain clones, around 42% of them singletons. The chain combines TRGV8 with TRGJ1 or TRGJ2. This TCR derives from a human donor in good health. Sequencing was performed on Vdelta1 gamma-delta T cells from blood grown in culture (DOT cells). CDR3 protein: CATWDNHYYKKLF. For the CDR3, the DNA is TGTGCCACCTGGGATAATCATTATTATAAGAAACTCTTT.